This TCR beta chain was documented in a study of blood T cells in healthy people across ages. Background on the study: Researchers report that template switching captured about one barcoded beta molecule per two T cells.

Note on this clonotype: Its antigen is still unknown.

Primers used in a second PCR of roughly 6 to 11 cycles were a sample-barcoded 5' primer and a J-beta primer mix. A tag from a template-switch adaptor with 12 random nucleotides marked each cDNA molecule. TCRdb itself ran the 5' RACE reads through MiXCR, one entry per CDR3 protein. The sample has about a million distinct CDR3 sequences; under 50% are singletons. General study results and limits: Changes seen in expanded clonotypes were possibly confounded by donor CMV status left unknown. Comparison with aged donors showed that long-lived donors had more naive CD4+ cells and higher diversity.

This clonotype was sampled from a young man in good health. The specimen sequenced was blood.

CDR3 loop: CASILRGGTSAYF. The CDR3 DNA follows: TGTGCCAGCATCCTCCGGGGGGGGACTAGTGCGTACTTC. The chain recombines TRBV28 with TRBJ2-5, with 8 nucleotides matching TRBD2. Germline V gene lookup returns CDR1 MDHEN and CDR2 SYDVKM. Unmatched junction bases numbered 14, after V lost 7 bases and J lost 13 bases. This CDR3 region has 13 residues. The full variable domain, in which reference TRBV28 and TRBJ2-5 provide the parts outside the CDR3, is DVKVTQSSRYLVKRTGEKVFLECVQDMDHENMFWYRQDPGLGLRLIYFSYDVKMKEKGDIPEGYSVSREKKERFSLILESASTNQTSMYLCASILRGGTSAYFGPGTRLLVL.